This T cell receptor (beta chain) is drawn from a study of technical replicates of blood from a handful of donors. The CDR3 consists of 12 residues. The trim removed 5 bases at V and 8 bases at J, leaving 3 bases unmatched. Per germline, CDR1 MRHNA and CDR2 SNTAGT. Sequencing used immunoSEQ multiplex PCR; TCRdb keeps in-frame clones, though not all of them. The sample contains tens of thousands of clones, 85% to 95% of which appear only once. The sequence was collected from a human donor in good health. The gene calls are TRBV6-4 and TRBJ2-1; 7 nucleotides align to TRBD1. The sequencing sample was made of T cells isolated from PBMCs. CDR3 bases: TGTGCCAGCAGTCCACAGGGGTATGAGCAGTTCTTC. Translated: CASSPQGYEQFF.